This T cell receptor (beta chain) was profiled in a study of cytomegalovirus exposure and HLA in healthy donors. Use of 60 Vbeta and 13 Jbeta primers characterized the PCR. Profiled with immunoSEQ multiplex PCR; TCRdb holds only in-frame clones, not every one. Counted here are 200,000 or so clones, more than 75% occurring once; the ten biggest clones make up 1% to 1.5%. CDR1 is MGHDK, CDR2 SYGVNS, per germline. The CDR3 contains 18 residues. Between the trimmed V and J ends, which lost 3 bases and 4 bases, there was a span of 22 bases. Sequenced material: PBMCs. The chain joins TRBV25-1 to TRBJ1-3; D is ambiguous. The clonotype comes from a human donor in good health. For the CDR3, the DNA is TGTGCCAGCAGTGAGAACAGTATAACCGGGGAGGTCGGAAACACCATATATTTT. Its translation is CASSENSITGEVGNTIYF.